Sequencing of this T cell receptor beta chain was carried out in a study of graft-versus-host responses after intestinal transplantation. Study details: Each recipient received a multivisceral, liver-intestinal, or isolated intestinal graft. Induction using anti-thymocyte globulin, followed by tacrolimus and steroids for two to three years, was given to all recipients.

This CDR3 has 16 residues. The germline V gene encodes CDR1 PRHDT and CDR2 FYEKMQ (reference sequence). The V and J ends lost 0 bases and 0 bases respectively, with 12 bases between them. As concerns this clone: Its antigen is as yet unknown.

General study results and limits: After transplant, early declines in HvG clones were associated with peak levels of circulating GvH clones. Ileal or blood samples showed some GvH clones first, and such clones were also found in recipient marrow.

Assay used: immunoSEQ multiplex PCR; TCRdb lists only in-frame clones, some missing. The sample has approximately 40,000 clones, about 89% seen once. J is TRBJ2-7 and V is TRBV13, with TRBD1 as a possible D gene (6 bases). The receptor's source is a human patient who received an intestinal transplant, so some T cells may come from the graft donor. The sequencing here drew on PBMCs, taken 314 days after intestinal transplant. In DNA, the CDR3 is TGTGCCAGCAGCTTAGGGGCAGGGGTCTTCTCCTACGAGCAGTACTTC. The encoded protein is CASSLGAGVFSYEQYF.